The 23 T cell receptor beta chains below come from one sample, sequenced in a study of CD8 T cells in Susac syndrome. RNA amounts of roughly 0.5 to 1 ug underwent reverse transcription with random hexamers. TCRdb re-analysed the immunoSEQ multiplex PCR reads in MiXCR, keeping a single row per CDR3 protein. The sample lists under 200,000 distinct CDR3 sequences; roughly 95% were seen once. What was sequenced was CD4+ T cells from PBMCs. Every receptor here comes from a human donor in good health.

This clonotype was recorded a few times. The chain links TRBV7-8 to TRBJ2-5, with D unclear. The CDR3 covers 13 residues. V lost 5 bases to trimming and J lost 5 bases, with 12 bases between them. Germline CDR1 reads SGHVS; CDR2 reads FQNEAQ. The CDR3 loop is CASSLKHEETQYF. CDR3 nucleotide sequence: TGTGCCAGCAGCCTAAAACATGAGGAGACCCAGTACTTC.

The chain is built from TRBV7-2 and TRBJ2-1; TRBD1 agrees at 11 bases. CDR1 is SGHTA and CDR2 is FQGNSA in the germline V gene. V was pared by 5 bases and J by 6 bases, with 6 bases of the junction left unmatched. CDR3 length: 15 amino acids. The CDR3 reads CASSVTGQGVNEQFF. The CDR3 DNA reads TGTGCCAGCAGCGTGACGGGACAGGGGGTCAATGAGCAGTTCTTC.

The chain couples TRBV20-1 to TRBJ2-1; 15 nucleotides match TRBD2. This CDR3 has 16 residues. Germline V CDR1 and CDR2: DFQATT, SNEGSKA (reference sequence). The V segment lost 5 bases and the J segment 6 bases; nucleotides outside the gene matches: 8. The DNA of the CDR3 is TGCAGTGCTTGGACTAGCGGGAGGGTCGTGGGCAATGAGCAGTTCTTC. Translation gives CSAWTSGRVVGNEQFF.

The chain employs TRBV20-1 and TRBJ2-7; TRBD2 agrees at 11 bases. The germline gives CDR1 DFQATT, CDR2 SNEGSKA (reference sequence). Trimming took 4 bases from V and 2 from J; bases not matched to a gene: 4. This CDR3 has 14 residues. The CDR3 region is CSAKYSGGAYEQYF. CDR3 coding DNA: TGCAGTGCTAAATATAGCGGGGGGGCCTACGAGCAGTACTTC.

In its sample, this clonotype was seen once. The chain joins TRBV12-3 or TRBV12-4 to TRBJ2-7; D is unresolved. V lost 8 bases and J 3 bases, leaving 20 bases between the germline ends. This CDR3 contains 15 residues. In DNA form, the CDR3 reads TGTGCCAGCCGCCCTAAGGACGAGTGGAGCTACGAGCAGTACTTC. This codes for CASRPKDEWSYEQYF.

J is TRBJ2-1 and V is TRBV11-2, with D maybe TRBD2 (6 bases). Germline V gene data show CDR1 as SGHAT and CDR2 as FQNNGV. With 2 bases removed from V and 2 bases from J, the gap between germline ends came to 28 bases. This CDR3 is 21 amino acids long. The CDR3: CASSLKEFAGFELSPYNEQFF. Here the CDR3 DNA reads TGTGCCAGCAGCTTAAAGGAATTCGCGGGATTTGAGCTGAGCCCCTACAATGAGCAGTTCTTC.

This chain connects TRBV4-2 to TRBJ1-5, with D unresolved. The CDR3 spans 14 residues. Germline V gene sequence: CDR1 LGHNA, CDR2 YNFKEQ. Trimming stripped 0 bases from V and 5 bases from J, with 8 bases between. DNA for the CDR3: TGTGCCAGCAGCCAAGAGGCAAGGGATCAGCCCCAGCATTTT. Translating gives CASSQEARDQPQHF.

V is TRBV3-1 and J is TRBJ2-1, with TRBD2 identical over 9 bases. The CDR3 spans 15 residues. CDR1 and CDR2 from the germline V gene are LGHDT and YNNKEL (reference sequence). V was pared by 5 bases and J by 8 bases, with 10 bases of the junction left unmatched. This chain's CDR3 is CASSEAAGGRDEQFF. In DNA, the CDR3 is TGTGCCAGCAGCGAAGCGGCGGGAGGGCGCGATGAGCAGTTCTTC.

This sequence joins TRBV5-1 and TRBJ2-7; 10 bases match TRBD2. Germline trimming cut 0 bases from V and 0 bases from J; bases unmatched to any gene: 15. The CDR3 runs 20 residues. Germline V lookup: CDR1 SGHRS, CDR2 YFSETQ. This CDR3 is CASSLDVVSLAGASSYEQYF. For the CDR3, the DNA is TGCGCCAGCAGCTTGGATGTTGTCTCCCTAGCGGGGGCCTCCTCCTACGAGCAGTACTTC.

The chain's CDR3 is CASRGANYGYTF. DNA of the CDR3: TGTGCCAGCAGGGGTGCAAACTATGGCTACACCTTC. The chain uses TRBV6-2 or TRBV6-3 and TRBJ1-2; D ambiguous. The CDR3 spans 12 residues. Germline V gene lookup returns CDR1 MNHEY and CDR2 SVGEGT. V dropped 6 bases and J dropped 2 bases, with 7 bases sitting between them.

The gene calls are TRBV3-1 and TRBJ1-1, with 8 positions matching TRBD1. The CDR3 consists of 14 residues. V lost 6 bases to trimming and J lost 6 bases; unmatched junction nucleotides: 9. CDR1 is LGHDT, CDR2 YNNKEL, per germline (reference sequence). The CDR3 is CASSIQGAWAEAFF. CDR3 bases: TGTGCCAGCAGTATCCAGGGGGCGTGGGCTGAAGCTTTCTTT.

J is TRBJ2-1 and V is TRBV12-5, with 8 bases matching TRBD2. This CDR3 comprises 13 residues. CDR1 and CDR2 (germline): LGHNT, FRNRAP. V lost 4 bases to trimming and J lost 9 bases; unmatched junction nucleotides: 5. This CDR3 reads CASGSGGALEQFF. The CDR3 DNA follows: TGTGCTAGTGGTTCCGGGGGGGCCCTTGAGCAGTTCTTC.

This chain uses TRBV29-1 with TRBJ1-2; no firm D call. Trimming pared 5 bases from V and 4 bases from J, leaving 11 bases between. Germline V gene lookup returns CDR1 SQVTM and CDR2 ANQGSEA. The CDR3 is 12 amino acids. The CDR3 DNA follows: TGCAGCGTTTCCCCAGAGCCCTATGGCTACACCTTC. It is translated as CSVSPEPYGYTF.

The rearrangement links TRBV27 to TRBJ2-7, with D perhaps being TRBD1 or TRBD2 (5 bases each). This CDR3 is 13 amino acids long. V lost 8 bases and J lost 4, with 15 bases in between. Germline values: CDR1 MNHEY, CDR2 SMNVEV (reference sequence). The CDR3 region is CASRRDAAYEQYV. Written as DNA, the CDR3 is TGTGCCAGCCGCCGGGACGCGGCATACGAGCAGTACGTC.

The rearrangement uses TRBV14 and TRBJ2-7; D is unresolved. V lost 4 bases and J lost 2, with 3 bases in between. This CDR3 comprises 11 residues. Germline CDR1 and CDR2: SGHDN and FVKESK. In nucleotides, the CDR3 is TGTGCCAGCAGCCTACCCTACGAGCAGTACGTC. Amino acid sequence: CASSLPYEQYV.

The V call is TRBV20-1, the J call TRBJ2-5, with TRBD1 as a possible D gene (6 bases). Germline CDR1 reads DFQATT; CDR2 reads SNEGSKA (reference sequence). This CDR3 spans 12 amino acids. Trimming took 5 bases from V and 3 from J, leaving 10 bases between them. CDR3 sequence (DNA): TGCAGTGCTCCCCGGACAGAAGAGACCCAGTACTTC. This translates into CSAPRTEETQYF.

The CDR3 region is CASSPRDITEAFF. In DNA form, the CDR3 reads TGTGCCAGCAGCCCAAGGGACATCACTGAAGCTTTCTTT. V usage is TRBV7-9 and J usage is TRBJ1-1; D is possibly TRBD1 (6 bases). This CDR3 is built from 13 residues. Germline V gives CDR1 SEHNR, CDR2 FQNEAQ (reference sequence). Trimming left V 5 bases short and J 4 bases short, with 11 bases between.

The CDR3 DNA is TGCAGTGCTTGGGGGACAGGGGCTTCTGGGGCCAACGTCCTGACTTTC. The encoded protein is CSAWGTGASGANVLTF. The chain carries TRBV20-1 and TRBJ2-6, with TRBD1 matching over 10 bases. V lost 5 bases and J lost 1; bases outside the gene matches: 5. Germline V CDR1 and CDR2: DFQATT, SNEGSKA (reference sequence). This CDR3 region has 16 residues.

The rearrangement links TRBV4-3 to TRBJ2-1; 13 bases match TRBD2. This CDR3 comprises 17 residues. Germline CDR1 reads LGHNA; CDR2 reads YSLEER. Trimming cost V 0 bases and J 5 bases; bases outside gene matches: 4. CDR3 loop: CASSQDGTSGIDNEQFF. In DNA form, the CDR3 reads TGCGCCAGCAGCCAAGATGGGACTAGCGGGATAGACAATGAGCAGTTCTTC.

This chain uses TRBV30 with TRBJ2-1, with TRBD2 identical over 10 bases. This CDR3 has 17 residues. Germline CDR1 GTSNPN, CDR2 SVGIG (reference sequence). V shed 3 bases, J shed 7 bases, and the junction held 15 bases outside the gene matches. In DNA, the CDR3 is TGTGCCTGGAGAATGGGCCCCCAGCGGGAGGGCCAAAATGAGCAGTTCTTC. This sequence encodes CAWRMGPQREGQNEQFF.

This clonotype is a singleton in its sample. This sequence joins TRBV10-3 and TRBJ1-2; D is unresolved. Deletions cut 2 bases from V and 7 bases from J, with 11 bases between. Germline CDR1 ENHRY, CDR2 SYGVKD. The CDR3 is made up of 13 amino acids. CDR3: CAISEAVSGGYTF. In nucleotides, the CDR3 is TGTGCCATCAGTGAGGCCGTTAGCGGTGGCTACACCTTC.

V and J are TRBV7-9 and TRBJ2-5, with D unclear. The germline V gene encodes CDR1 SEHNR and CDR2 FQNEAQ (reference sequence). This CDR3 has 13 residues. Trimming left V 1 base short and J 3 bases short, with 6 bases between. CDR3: CASSLEIEETQYF. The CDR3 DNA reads TGTGCCAGCAGCTTAGAAATCGAAGAGACCCAGTACTTC. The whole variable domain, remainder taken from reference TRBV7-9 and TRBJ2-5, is DTGVSQNPRHKITKRGQNVTFRCDPISEHNRLYWYRQTLGQGPEFLTYFQNEAQLEKSRLLSDRFSAERPKGSFSTLEIQRTEQGDSAMYLCASSLEIEETQYFGPGTRLLVL.

CDR3 bases: TGCAGTGCTAGAGATCAAGGCAGATTACTTGACAATGAGCAGTTCTTC. The encoded protein is CSARDQGRLLDNEQFF. This chain joins TRBV20-1 and TRBJ2-1; D ambiguous. The CDR3 has 16 residues. Trimming stripped 0 bases from V and 5 bases from J, with 17 bases between. From germline, CDR1 is DFQATT and CDR2 SNEGSKA (reference sequence).